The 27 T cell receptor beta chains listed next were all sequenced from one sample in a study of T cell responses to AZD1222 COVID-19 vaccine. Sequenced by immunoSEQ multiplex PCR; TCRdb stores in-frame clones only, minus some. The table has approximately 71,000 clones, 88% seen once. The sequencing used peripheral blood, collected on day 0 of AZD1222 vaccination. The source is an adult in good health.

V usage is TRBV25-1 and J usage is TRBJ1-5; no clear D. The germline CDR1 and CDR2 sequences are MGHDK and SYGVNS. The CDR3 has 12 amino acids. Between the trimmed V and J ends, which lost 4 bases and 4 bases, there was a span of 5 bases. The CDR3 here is CASSAINQPQHF. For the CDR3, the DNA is TGTGCCAGCAGTGCTATTAATCAGCCCCAGCATTTT.

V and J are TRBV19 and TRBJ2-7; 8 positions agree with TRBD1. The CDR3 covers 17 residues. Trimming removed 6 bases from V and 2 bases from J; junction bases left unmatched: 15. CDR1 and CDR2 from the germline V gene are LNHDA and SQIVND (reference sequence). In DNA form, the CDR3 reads TGTGCCAGTAGGTCAGATCCCCGGGACAGGTCCCCCTACGAGCAGTACTTC. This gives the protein CASRSDPRDRSPYEQYF.

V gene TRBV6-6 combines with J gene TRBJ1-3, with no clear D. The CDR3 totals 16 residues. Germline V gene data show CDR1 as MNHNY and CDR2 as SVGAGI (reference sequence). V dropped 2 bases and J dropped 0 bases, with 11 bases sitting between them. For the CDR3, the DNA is TGTGCCAGCAGTTACCGGACGGTGGACTCTGGAAACACCATATATTTT. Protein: CASSYRTVDSGNTIYF.

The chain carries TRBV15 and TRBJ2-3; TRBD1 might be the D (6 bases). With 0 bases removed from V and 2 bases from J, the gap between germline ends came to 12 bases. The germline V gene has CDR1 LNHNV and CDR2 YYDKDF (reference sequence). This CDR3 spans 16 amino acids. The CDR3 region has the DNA TGTGCCACCAGCAGAGATCGAACAGGGTACACAGATACGCAGTATTTT. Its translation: CATSRDRTGYTDTQYF.

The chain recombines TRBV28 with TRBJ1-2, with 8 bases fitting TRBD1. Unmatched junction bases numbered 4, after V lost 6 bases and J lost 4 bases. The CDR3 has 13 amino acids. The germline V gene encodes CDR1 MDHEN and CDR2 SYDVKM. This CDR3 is CASRLGQVYGYTF. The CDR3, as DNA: TGTGCCAGCAGACTGGGACAGGTCTATGGCTACACCTTC.

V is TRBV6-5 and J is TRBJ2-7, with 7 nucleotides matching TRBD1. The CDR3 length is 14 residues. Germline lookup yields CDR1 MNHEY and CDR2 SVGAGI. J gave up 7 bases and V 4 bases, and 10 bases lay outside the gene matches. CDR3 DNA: TGTGCCAGCAGTTCAACAGGGGCCGTCCCTGAGCAGTACTTC. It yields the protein CASSSTGAVPEQYF.

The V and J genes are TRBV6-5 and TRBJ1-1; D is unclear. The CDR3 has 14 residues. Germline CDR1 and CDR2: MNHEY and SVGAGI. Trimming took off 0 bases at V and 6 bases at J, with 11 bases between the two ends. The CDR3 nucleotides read TGTGCCAGCAGTTACTCAGGGCCGCCGGCTGAAGCTTTCTTT. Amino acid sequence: CASSYSGPPAEAFF.

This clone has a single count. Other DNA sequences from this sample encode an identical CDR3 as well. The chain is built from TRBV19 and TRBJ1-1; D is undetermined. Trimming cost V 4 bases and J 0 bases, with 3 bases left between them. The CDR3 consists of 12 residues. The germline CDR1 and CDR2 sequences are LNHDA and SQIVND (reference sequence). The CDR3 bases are TGTGCCAGTAGTAGGCTGAACACTGAAGCTTTCTTT. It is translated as CASSRLNTEAFF.

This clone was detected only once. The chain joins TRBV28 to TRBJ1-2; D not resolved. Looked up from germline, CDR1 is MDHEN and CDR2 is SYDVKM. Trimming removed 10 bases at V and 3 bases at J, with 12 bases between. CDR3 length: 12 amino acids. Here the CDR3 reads CATSWSHYGYTF. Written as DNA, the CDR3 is TGTGCCACGAGCTGGAGCCACTATGGCTACACCTTC.

CDR3 sequence: CASSFGTSGAYEQYF. The CDR3 region has the DNA TGTGCCAGCAGCTTTGGTACTAGCGGGGCCTACGAGCAGTACTTC. The chain is built from TRBV11-2 and TRBJ2-7, with 10 bases fitting TRBD2. CDR1 and CDR2 from the germline V gene are SGHAT and FQNNGV. There are 15 residues in the CDR3. J was trimmed by 2 bases and V by 3 bases; bases with no gene match: 4.

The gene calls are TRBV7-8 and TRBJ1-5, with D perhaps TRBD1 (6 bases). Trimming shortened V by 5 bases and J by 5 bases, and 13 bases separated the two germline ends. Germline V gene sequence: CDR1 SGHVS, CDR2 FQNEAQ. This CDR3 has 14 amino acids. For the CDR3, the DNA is TGTGCCAGCAGCGGGCGGACAGACCATCAGCCCCAGCATTTT. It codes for CASSGRTDHQPQHF.

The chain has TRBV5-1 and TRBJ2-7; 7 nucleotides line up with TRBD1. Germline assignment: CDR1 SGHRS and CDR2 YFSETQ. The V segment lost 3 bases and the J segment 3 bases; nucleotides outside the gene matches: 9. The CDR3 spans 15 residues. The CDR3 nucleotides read TGCGCCAGCAGCTCCGCCCCGGGACAGTACTACGAGCAGTACTTC. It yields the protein CASSSAPGQYYEQYF.

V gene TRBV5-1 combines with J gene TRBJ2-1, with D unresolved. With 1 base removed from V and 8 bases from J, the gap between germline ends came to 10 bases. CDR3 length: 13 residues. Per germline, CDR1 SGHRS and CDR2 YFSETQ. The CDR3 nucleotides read TGCGCCAGCAGCTTGTTTGAGATGGATGAGCAGTTCTTC. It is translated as CASSLFEMDEQFF.

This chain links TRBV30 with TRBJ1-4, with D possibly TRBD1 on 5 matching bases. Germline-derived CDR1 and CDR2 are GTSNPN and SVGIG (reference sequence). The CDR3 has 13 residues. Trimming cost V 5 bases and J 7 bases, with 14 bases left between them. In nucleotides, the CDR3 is TGTGCCTGGCGGGACTTCGGCACTGAAAAACTGTTTTTT. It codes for CAWRDFGTEKLFF. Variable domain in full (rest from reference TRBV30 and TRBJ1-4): SQTIHQWPATLVQPVGSPLSLECTVEGTSNPNLYWYRQAAGRGLQLLFYSVGIGQISSEVPQNLSASRPQDRQFILSSKKLLLSDSGFYLCAWRDFGTEKLFFGSGTQLSVL.

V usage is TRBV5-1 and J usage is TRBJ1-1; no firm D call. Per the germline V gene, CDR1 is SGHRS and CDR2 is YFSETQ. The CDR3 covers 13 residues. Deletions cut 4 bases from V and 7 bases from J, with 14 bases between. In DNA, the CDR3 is TGCGCCAGCAGCCGACCCCCGGCAGGTGAAGCTTTCTTT. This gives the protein CASSRPPAGEAFF.

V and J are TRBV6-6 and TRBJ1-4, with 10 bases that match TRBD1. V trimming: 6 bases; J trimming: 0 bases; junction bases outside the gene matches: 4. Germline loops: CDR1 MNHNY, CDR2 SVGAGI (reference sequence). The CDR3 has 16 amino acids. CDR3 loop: CASSGTGVATNEKLFF. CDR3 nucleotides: TGTGCCAGCAGCGGGACAGGGGTTGCAACTAATGAAAAACTGTTTTTT.

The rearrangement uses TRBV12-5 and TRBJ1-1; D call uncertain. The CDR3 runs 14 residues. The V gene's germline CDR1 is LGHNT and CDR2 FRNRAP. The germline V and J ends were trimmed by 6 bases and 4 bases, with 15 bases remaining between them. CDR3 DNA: TGTGCTAGTGGCCGTGGACGGAGCCTCACTGAAGCTTTCTTT. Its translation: CASGRGRSLTEAFF.

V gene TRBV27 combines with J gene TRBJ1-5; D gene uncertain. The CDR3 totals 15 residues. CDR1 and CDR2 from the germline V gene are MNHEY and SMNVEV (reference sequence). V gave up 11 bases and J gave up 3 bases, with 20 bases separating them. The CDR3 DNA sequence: TGTGCCTCTCGTCGAAGCAGACTCGACAATCAGCCCCAGCATTTT. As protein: CASRRSRLDNQPQHF.

The CDR3 DNA follows: TGCGCCAGCAGTTCGCACCACCCTCTGGGTGAGCAGTTCTTC. Its translation is CASSSHHPLGEQFF. This sequence joins TRBV4-3 and TRBJ2-1; D is unresolved. This CDR3 region has 14 residues. The V gene's germline CDR1 is LGHNA and CDR2 YSLEER. The V end lost 6 bases, the J end lost 9 bases, and 18 bases lay between the germline ends.

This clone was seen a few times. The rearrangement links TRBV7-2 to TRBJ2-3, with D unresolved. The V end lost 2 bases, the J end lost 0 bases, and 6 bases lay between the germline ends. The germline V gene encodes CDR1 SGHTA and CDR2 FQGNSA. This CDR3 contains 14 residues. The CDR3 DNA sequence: TGTGCCAGCAGCTTATACCTGAGCACAGATACGCAGTATTTT. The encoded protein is CASSLYLSTDTQYF.

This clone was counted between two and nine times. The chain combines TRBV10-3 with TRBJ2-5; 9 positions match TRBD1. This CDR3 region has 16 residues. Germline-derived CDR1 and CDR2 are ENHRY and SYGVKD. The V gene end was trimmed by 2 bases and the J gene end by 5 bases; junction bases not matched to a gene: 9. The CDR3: CAISEPGQGMEETQYF. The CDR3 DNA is TGTGCCATCAGTGAGCCGGGACAGGGTATGGAGGAGACCCAGTACTTC.

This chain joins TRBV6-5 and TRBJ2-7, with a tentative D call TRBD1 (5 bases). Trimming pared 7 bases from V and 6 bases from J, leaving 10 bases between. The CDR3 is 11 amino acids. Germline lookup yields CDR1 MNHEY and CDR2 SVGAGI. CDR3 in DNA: TGTGCCAGCAAGGGGCATGTCGAGCAGTACTTC. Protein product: CASKGHVEQYF.

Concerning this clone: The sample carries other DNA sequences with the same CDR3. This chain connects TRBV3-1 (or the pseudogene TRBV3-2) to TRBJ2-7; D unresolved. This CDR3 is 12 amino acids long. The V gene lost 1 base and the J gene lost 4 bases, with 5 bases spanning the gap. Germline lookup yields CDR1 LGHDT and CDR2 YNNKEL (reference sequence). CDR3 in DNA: TGTGCCAGCAGCCAAGGGAGTTACGAGCAGTACTTC. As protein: CASSQGSYEQYF.

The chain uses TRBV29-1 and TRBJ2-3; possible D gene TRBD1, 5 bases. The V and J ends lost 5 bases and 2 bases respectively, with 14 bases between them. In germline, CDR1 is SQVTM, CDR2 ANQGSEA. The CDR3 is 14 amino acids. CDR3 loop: CSVRNRGHTDTQYF. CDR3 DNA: TGCAGCGTTCGCAATCGAGGACACACAGATACGCAGTATTTT.

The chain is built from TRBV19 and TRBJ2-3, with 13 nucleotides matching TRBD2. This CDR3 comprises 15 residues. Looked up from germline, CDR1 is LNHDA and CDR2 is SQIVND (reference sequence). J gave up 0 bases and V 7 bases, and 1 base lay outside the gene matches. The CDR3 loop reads CASKGLAGSTDTQYF. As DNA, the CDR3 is TGTGCCAGTAAGGGACTAGCGGGAAGCACAGATACGCAGTATTTT.

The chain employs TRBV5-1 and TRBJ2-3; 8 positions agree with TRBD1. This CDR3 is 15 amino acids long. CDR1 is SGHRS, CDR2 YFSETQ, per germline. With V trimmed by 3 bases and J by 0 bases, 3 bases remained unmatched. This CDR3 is CASSWDRTSTDTQYF. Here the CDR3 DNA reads TGCGCCAGCAGCTGGGACAGGACTAGCACAGATACGCAGTATTTT.

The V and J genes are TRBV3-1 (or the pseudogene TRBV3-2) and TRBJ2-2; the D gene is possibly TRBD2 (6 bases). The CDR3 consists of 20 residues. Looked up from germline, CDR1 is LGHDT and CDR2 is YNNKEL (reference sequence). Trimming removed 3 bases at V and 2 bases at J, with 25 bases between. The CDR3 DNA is TGTGCCAGCAGCCACCGAGGGGAGGAGTTGTACGTGGCAAACACCGGGGAGCTGTTTTTT. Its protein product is CASSHRGEELYVANTGELFF.